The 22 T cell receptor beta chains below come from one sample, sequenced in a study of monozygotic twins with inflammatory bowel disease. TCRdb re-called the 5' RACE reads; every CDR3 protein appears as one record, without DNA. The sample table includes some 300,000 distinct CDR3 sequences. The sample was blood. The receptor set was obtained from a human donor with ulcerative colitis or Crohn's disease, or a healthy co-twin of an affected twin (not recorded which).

CDR3 sequence reads: CASSLWKGETQYF. The V and J genes are TRBV7-2 and TRBJ2-5; TCRdb designates TRBD1, a call that cannot be tested without DNA. Germline CDR1 reads SGHTA; CDR2 reads FQGNSA. The CDR3 spans 13 residues.

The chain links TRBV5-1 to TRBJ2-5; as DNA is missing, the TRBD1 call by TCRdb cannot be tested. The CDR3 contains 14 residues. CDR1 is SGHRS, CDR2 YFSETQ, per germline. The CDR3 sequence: CASSPDTGRETQYF. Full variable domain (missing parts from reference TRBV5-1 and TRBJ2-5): KAGVTQTPRYLIKTRGQQVTLSCSPISGHRSVSWYQQTPGQGLQFLFEYFSETQRNKGNFPGRFSGRQFSNSRSEMNVSTLELGDSALYLCASSPDTGRETQYFGPGTRLLVL.

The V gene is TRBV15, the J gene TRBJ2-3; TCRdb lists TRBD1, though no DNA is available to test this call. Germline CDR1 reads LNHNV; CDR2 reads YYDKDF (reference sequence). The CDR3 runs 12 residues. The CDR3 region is CATSWGGATQYF.

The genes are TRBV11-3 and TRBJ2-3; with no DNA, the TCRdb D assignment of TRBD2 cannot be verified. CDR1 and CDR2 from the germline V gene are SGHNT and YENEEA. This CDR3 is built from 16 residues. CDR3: CASSHAVAKSTDTQYF.

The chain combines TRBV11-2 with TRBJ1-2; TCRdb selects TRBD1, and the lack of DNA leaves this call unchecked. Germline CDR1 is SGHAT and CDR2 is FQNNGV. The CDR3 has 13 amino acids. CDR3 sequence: CASRRQAAYGYTF.

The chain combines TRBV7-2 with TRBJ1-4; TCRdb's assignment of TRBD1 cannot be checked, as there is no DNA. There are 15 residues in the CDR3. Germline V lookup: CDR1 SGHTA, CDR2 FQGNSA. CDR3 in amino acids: CASSKNRGEVEKLFF.

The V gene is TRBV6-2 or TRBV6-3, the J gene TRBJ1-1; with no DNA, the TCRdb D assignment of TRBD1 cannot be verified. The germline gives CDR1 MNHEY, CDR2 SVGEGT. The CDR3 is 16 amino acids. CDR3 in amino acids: CASSDALGRMNTEAFF.

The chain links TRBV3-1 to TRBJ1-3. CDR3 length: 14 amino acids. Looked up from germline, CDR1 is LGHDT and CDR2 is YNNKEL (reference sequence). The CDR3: CASSPPTDRNTIYF. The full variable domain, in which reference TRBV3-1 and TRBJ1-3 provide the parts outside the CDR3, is DTAVSQTPKYLVTQMGNDKSIKCEQNLGHDTMYWYKQDSKKFLKIMFSYNNKELIINETVPNRFSPKSPDKAHLNLHINSLELGDSAVYFCASSPPTDRNTIYFGEGSWLTVV.

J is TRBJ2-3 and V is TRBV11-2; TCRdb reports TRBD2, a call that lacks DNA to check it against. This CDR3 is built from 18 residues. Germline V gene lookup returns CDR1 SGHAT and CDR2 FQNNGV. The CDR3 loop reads CASSRLLAGGPVTDTQYF.

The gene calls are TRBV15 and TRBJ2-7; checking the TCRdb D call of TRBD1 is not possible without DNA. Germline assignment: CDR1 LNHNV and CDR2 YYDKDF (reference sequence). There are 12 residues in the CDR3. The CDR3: CATSRTGDEQYF.

The chain's CDR3 is CASSRGGSGQPQHF. The V and J genes are TRBV27 and TRBJ1-5; absent DNA, TCRdb's TRBD1 call cannot be checked. CDR1 MNHEY and CDR2 SMNVEV come from the germline V gene (reference sequence). This CDR3 is 14 amino acids long.

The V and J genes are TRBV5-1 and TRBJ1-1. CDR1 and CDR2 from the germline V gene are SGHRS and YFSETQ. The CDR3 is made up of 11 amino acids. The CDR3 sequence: CASTSDTEAFF.

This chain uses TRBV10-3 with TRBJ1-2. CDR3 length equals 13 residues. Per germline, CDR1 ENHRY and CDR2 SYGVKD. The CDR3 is CAISEWAEYGYTF.

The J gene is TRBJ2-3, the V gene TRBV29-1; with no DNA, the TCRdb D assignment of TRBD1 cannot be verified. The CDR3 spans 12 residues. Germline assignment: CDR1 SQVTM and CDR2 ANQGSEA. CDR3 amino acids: CSVRTGGDTQYF.

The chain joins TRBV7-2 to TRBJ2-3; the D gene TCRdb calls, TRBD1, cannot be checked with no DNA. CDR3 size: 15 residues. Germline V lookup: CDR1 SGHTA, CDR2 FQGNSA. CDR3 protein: CASSLRTGSTDTQYF.

The CDR3 protein is CASRNRDRAHEQYF. This sequence joins TRBV12-3 or TRBV12-4 and TRBJ2-7; the D gene TCRdb calls, TRBD1, cannot be checked with no DNA. The CDR3 runs to 14 residues.

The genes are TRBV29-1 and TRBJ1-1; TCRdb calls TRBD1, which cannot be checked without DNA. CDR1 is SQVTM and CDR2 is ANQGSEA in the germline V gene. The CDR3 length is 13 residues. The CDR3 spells CSVVPRMNTEAFF.

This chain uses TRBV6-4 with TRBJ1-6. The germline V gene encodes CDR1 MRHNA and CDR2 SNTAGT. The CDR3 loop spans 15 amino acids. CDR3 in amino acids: CASSDSIRSDSPLHF.

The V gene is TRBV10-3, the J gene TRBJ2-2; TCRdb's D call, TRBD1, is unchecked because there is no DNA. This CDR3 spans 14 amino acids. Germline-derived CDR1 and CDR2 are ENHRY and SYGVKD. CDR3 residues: CAITIGGTTGELFF.

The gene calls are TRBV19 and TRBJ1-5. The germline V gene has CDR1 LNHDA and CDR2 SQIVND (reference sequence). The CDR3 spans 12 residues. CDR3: CASSINNRPQHF.

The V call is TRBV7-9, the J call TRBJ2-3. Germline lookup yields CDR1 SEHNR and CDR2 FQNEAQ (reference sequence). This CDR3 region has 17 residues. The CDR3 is CASSRFITQSFADTQYF.

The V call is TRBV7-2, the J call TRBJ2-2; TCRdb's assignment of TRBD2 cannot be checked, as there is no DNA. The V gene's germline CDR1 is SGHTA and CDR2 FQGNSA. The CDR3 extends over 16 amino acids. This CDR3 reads CASSLKGLGGTGELFF.